This TCR beta chain comes out of a study of shared clonotypes between healthy human individuals. CD4+ cells yielded CD45RA+ naive and CD45RA-negative memory subsets. TCRdb keeps only in-frame clones here, not all; method: immunoSEQ multiplex PCR. The sample carries more than 2 million clones, about 95% recorded once. Germline loops: CDR1 PRHDT, CDR2 FYEKMQ (reference sequence). The CDR3 runs 14 residues. Trimming took 0 bases from V and 5 from J, leaving 10 bases between them. On this clone itself: The antigen is unknown.

General study findings and limits: The authors expected sequencing depth to affect clonotype sharing among donors. Generation of non-shared clonotypes was less probable than generation of clonotypes shared by all four donors.

The V call is TRBV13, the J call TRBJ2-5; no firm D call. The TCR comes from a man between 18 and 29 years old in good health. The sequenced sample was naive CD4+ T cells sorted from blood. Subset noted: CD45RA+ positively selected. The CDR3 DNA follows: TGTGCCAGCAGCTTAGGGGCTCAGATGGAGACCCAGTACTTC. Protein product: CASSLGAQMETQYF.